The sequence of this T cell receptor (beta chain) was determined in a study of shared clonotypes between healthy human individuals. Study findings and constraints: Between several donors, naive CD4 clonotypes were shared at a level of approximately 5%. The study generally estimated greater richness for naive than memory subsets.

For each subset, genomic DNA was distributed in equal portions over several immunoSEQ plates. In the original processing: Filtering differed, since immunoSEQ gave only junction sequences and no quality scores. TCRdb keeps only in-frame clones here, not all; method: immunoSEQ multiplex PCR. The D gene and trimming were derived from the DNA, and the V and J assignments and clone size from that table. Of about 590,000 clones listed, nearly 97% are singletons. Trimming removed 6 bases from V and 1 base from J, with 13 bases in between. Germline V gene sequence: CDR1 MNHEY, CDR2 SMNVEV (reference sequence). The CDR3 consists of 15 residues. On this clone: Its antigen is as yet unknown.

It was CD45RO-negative cells, positively selected for CCR7, that made up naive CD8 cells, with terminally differentiated effector memory CD45RA+ cells excluded. This rearrangement joins TRBV27 to TRBJ2-1; D assignment may be TRBD1 or TRBD2 (6 bases each). Sequencing input: naive CD8+ T cells sorted from blood. This clonotype was sampled from a woman aged 30 to 39 in good health. Written as DNA, the CDR3 is TGTGCCAGCAGGGGGGCAGCGGGTTCCTACAATGAGCAGTTCTTC. It specifies CASRGAAGSYNEQFF.